This T cell receptor (beta chain) stems from a study of blood T cell repertoires in COVID-19. TCRdb's copy holds only in-frame clones and misses some; the assay was immunoSEQ multiplex PCR. The sample holds over 250,000 clones, around nine tenths seen once. Germline values: CDR1 MNHEY, CDR2 SVGAGI. The V gene lost 2 bases and the J gene lost 4 bases, with 8 bases spanning the gap. There are 13 residues in the CDR3. The sample consisted of PBMCs or T cells enriched from blood (not recorded which). The chain couples TRBV6-5 to TRBJ1-2, with D hard to call. The origin of this receptor is a woman between 18 and 29 years old who had recovered from COVID-19. The CDR3, as DNA: TGTGCCAGCAGTTACGACGGGGTCTATGGCTACACCTTC. It is translated as CASSYDGVYGYTF.